This T cell receptor beta chain was captured in a study of T cell responses to AZD1222 COVID-19 vaccine. Study in general: Pooling was applied to second doses at about 4 or about 12 weeks. Broader study findings: Baseline testing showed seropositivity in only five to seven AZD1222 recipients.

About this clone itself: As yet, its antigen is unknown.

The CDR3 is 14 amino acids. V dropped 6 bases and J dropped 4 bases, with 19 bases sitting between them. From germline, CDR1 is SQVTM and CDR2 ANQGSEA. Only in-frame clones appear in the TCRdb table, and some are missing; sequencing was by immunoSEQ multiplex PCR. The sample records some 120,000 clones, roughly nine tenths being singletons. The chain joins TRBV29-1 to TRBJ2-7; D is tentatively TRBD1 or TRBD2 (6 bases each). This sample comprised peripheral blood, obtained on day 0 of AZD1222 vaccination. This receptor was obtained from an adult in good health. The CDR3 DNA follows: TGCAGCGTCCAAAATGGGGGGCGCAGGTACGAGCAGTACTTC. Translated: CSVQNGGRRYEQYF.